This is a list of T cell receptor beta chains from one sample in a study of shared clonotypes between healthy human individuals. Profiled with immunoSEQ multiplex PCR; TCRdb holds only in-frame clones, not every one. This table has over 1.5 million clones, 95% to 99% appearing once. Sequenced input: naive CD4+ T cells sorted from blood. The receptors were gathered from a man aged 30 to 45 in good health. Each CDR3 is given with its conserved first and last residue. Fields, in order: D gene, V gene, J gene, clone size, CDR3 DNA, CDR3 protein. A D gene is named only where the DNA matches it firmly. Part of the rows lack a size; the others show once, few, many or a class for expanded clones.

.	TRBV7-9	TRBJ1-2	.	TGTGCCAGCAGCGAAACGACACGATTTTATGGCTACACCTTC	CASSETTRFYGYTF
.	TRBV9	TRBJ2-2	.	TGTGCCAGCAGCGTAGCAGTGGAGACCGGGGAGCTGTTTTTT	CASSVAVETGELFF
.	TRBV4-3	TRBJ2-5	once	TGCGCCAGCAGCCCCTACCCGCAGGGACGGGAGACCCAGTACTTC	CASSPYPQGRETQYF
TRBD2	TRBV18	TRBJ2-5	once	TGTGCCAGCTCACCACCAGGCACTAGCGGGTTCCAAGAGACCCAGTACTTC	CASSPPGTSGFQETQYF
.	TRBV19	TRBJ2-3	few	TGTGCCAGTAGTATTTATGGGCCTAATACGCAGTATTTT	CASSIYGPNTQYF
TRBD1	TRBV28	TRBJ2-2	.	TGTGCCAGCAGTTCGCCGGGACAGAGATTATCCGGGGAGCTGTTTTTT	CASSSPGQRLSGELFF
.	TRBV7-9	TRBJ2-3	.	TGTGCCAGCAGCTTAGAATGGCAGGGCGGAACTAGCACAGATACGCAGTATTTT	CASSLEWQGGTSTDTQYF
.	TRBV18	TRBJ1-4	.	TGTGCCAGCTCACCGGGACCTGAAAAACTGTTTTTT	CASSPGPEKLFF
.	TRBV18	TRBJ2-7	.	TGTGCCAGCTCATCGTCCGGGGTCAGTACCTACGAGCAGTACTTC	CASSSSGVSTYEQYF
TRBD1	TRBV28	TRBJ2-2	.	TGTGCCAGCAGTCCCCCGGGGGCAGGGGGCAGTAGGGAGGAGCTGTTTTTT	CASSPPGAGGSREELFF
.	TRBV6-1	TRBJ1-1	.	TGTGCCAGCAGTGAAGGACGGGCTTTCTTT	CASSEGRAFF
TRBD2	TRBV10-3	TRBJ2-5	.	TGTGCCACCCAGCGGGATCTTCAAGAGACCCAGTACTTC	CATQRDLQETQYF
TRBD2	TRBV13	TRBJ2-1	.	TGTGCCAGCAGCTCAACTAGCGGGAACTACAATGAGCAGTTCTTC	CASSSTSGNYNEQFF
.	TRBV27	TRBJ2-1	.	TGTGCCACCCAGGGGCAGGGATACAATGAGCAGTTCTTC	CATQGQGYNEQFF
.	TRBV7-2	TRBJ1-1	.	TGTGCCAGCAGCCACAACTCGAGGGGGGCGTACACTGAAGCTTTCTTT	CASSHNSRGAYTEAFF
.	TRBV7-6	TRBJ2-7	.	TGTGCCAGCAGCCACGACTCGCGGGCCTACGAGCAGTACTTC	CASSHDSRAYEQYF
TRBD2	TRBV9	TRBJ2-3	.	TGTGCCAGCAGCGTCTCCATCAGCGGGGGCCCAGATACGCAGTATTTT	CASSVSISGGPDTQYF
.	TRBV23-1	TRBJ1-4	.	TGCGCCAGCAGCCCATTGTTTCCGGGGGCGGCTAATGAAAAACTGTTTTTT	CASSPLFPGAANEKLFF
.	TRBV7-2	TRBJ2-3	.	TGTGCCAGCAGCTACACGAGCGCTGCGCCTAAGTATTTT	CASSYTSAAPKYF
.	TRBV28	TRBJ1-5	.	TGTGCCAGCAGTCCGGGGGGTCGGTCGGTACGTCAGCCCCAGCATTTT	CASSPGGRSVRQPQHF
.	TRBV19	TRBJ1-1	.	TGTGCCAGTAGTGCGGGGGGAACTGAAGCTTTCTTT	CASSAGGTEAFF
TRBD1	TRBV15	TRBJ1-4	.	TGTGCCACCAGCACCGGGGACAGGGCCGAAAAACTGTTTTTT	CATSTGDRAEKLFF
.	TRBV2	TRBJ2-5	.	TGTGCCAGCAGCGGACTTCGGGCAGGGGCGGGCGAGACCCAGTACTTC	CASSGLRAGAGETQYF
.	TRBV9	TRBJ2-2	.	TGTGCCAGCAGCGTATTAACCACCGGGGAGCTGTTTTTT	CASSVLTTGELFF
.	TRBV28	TRBJ2-4	.	TGTGCCAGCAGTAGCGCCGGAGGGCCTTTGGGAAACATTCAGTACTTC	CASSSAGGPLGNIQYF
.	TRBV27	TRBJ1-1	.	TGTGCCAGCAGTCGGGACCTGGGCCGAAACACTGAAGCTTTCTTT	CASSRDLGRNTEAFF
TRBD1	TRBV28	TRBJ1-1	.	TGTGCCAGCCGTCCGGGACAGATGAACACTGAAGCTTTCTTT	CASRPGQMNTEAFF
TRBD2	TRBV5-4	TRBJ2-3	.	TGTGCCAGCAGCTTAGCGGGAGTGATCACAGATACGCAGTATTTT	CASSLAGVITDTQYF
.	TRBV19	TRBJ1-4	.	TGTGCCAGTAGTATAGGTCCGGGGTCGGGTGAAAAACTGTTTTTT	CASSIGPGSGEKLFF
.	TRBV19	TRBJ2-7	few	TGTGCCAGTAGTATAGTCGGTTCCTACGAGCAGTACTTC	CASSIVGSYEQYF
.	TRBV5-1	TRBJ2-1	.	TGCGCCAGCAGGCCGGGGGAGGCCTACAATGAGCAGTTCTTC	CASRPGEAYNEQFF
TRBD1	TRBV6-5	TRBJ1-4	.	TGTGCCAGCAGGGGGACAGGGCTTCTTAATGAAAAACTGTTTTTT	CASRGTGLLNEKLFF
.	TRBV7-2	TRBJ2-2	.	TGTGCCAGCAAACGAGGGGGAGTGAACACCGGGGAGCTGTTTTTT	CASKRGGVNTGELFF
TRBD1	TRBV5-4	TRBJ2-2	.	TGTGCCAGCAACGATAGACAGGGGAACACCGGGGAGCTGTTTTTT	CASNDRQGNTGELFF
.	TRBV6-6	TRBJ2-7	once	TGTGCCAGCAGTTTTCTCTACGAGCAGTACTTC	CASSFLYEQYF
.	TRBV28	TRBJ2-1	.	TGTGCCAGCAGTTTCCTATTCCTAGAGGAGCAGTTCTTC	CASSFLFLEEQFF
.	TRBV11-3	TRBJ2-1	.	TGTGCCAGCAGCTGGGGGACCACCAGCTACAATGAGCAGTTCTTC	CASSWGTTSYNEQFF
.	TRBV14	TRBJ1-1	.	TGTGCCAGCAGCCAAGCAAAAAGGGTGCACACTGAAGCTTTCTTT	CASSQAKRVHTEAFF
.	TRBV28	TRBJ1-4	.	TGTGCCAGCAGGACACAGGGTACAAAACTGTTTTTT	CASRTQGTKLFF
.	TRBV28	TRBJ2-1	.	TGTGCCAGCAGTTTATCAGGATACAATGAGCAGTTCTTC	CASSLSGYNEQFF
TRBD2	TRBV18	TRBJ2-3	.	TGTGCCAGCTCACCAACAGCGGGAGTGATCACAGATACGCAGTATTTT	CASSPTAGVITDTQYF
.	TRBV13	TRBJ1-2	.	TGTGCCAGCTCGTCGCGGGCCCACTATGGCTACACCTTC	CASSSRAHYGYTF
TRBD1	TRBV30	TRBJ2-2	.	TGTGCCTGGATTCAAATCCGGGACAGGTTTATTGGGGAGCTGTTTTTT	CAWIQIRDRFIGELFF
.	TRBV28	TRBJ2-7	.	TGTGCCAGCAACCAGCCCAAGGGAATGGGGTCCGAGCAGTACTTC	CASNQPKGMGSEQYF
TRBD2	TRBV29-1	TRBJ2-5	.	TGCAGCCTAGCGGGAGTTGAAGGGACCCAGTACTTC	CSLAGVEGTQYF
.	TRBV10-3	TRBJ2-7	.	TGTGCCATCAGTGAAATCGGTCACGAGCAGTACTTC	CAISEIGHEQYF
.	TRBV5-8	TRBJ2-7	.	TGTGCCAGCAGCCTTCCCGGGAGCAGCTACGAGCAGTACTTC	CASSLPGSSYEQYF
TRBD2	TRBV6-5	TRBJ2-1	.	TGTGCCAGCAGTCCTCAGGGACTAGCGACCCTTGAGCAGTTCTTC	CASSPQGLATLEQFF
.	TRBV28	TRBJ2-7	.	TGTGCCAGCAGTTACCCACCGCGGGTCAAGGCAGGGGCCTACGAGCAGTACTTC	CASSYPPRVKAGAYEQYF
TRBD2	TRBV5-4	TRBJ2-1	.	TGTGCCAGCAGCTCTAGCGGGAAGCGGTCCTACAATGAGCAGTTCTTC	CASSSSGKRSYNEQFF
.	TRBV4-1	TRBJ2-7	.	TGCGCCAGCAGCCACGGGACTCTTAGCTACGAGCAGTACTTC	CASSHGTLSYEQYF
.	TRBV7-2	TRBJ1-2	.	TGTGCCAGCAGCTCGAGGGGACAAGACTATGGCTACACCTTC	CASSSRGQDYGYTF
TRBD1	TRBV5-1	TRBJ2-1	.	TGCGCCAGCGGGGGACAGGCACACAATGAGCAGTTCTTC	CASGGQAHNEQFF
.	TRBV6-1	TRBJ2-6	.	TGTGCCAGCAGTGAGTTTGGGACTTCTGGGGCCAACGTCCTGACTTTC	CASSEFGTSGANVLTF
TRBD1	TRBV19	TRBJ2-1	once	TGTGCCAGTCGACAGGGAGTTTACAATGAGCAGTTCTTC	CASRQGVYNEQFF